The clone carrying this TCR beta chain turned up a few times. Its target is unknown. Germline V gives CDR1 SGHRS, CDR2 YFSETQ. This CDR3 region has 13 residues. Trimming cost V 7 bases and J 2 bases, with 12 bases left between them. PBMCs were sourced from around 10 ml fresh peripheral blood. The CDR3 regions of TCR beta were amplified from RNA transcripts. RT-PCR in the first round (using the HTBI primer set) targeted the TCR CDR3. A single record per CDR3 protein comes from TCRdb applying MiXCR to the multiplex PCR reads. The sample records roughly 530,000 distinct CDR3 sequences, more than 15% being singletons. The sample is drawn from a study of T cells in Graves' hyperthyroidism and ophthalmopathy. Whole-study findings and limits: Ophthalmopathy stood apart from stable hyperthyroidism in a 13 V-J model.

This chain joins TRBV5-1 and TRBJ1-1, with a tentative D call TRBD1 (6 bases). The sequenced material came from blood. The sequence was collected from a woman younger than 35 with Graves' ophthalmopathy. The CDR3 sequence: CASRRDTNTEAFF. In nucleotides, the CDR3 is TGCGCCAGCCGCCGGGACACCAACACTGAAGCTTTCTTT.